Listed here are 27 T cell receptor beta chains from one sample, sequenced in a study of early T cells in non-severe SARS-CoV-2 infection. TCRdb redid the calling of the 5' RACE reads with MiXCR, one entry per CDR3 protein. Of around 68,000 distinct CDR3 sequences in the sample, about 6% were seen once. Source: whole blood, taken at baseline. Source of these receptors: an adult who was a healthcare worker with PCR-confirmed SARS-CoV-2 infection or an uninfected control (not recorded which).

This clonotype was counted at least ten times. The rearrangement uses TRBV24-1 and TRBJ2-7, with TRBD2 matching 7 bases. Trimming at V came to 4 bases and at J to 6 bases, leaving 5 bases not matched to a gene. CDR1 is KGHDR, CDR2 SFDVKD, per germline. This CDR3 region has 13 residues. The CDR3 spells CATSDPPGGEQYF. The CDR3 DNA sequence: TGTGCCACCAGTGACCCCCCGGGGGGCGAGCAGTACTTC.

The chain joins TRBV6-2 or TRBV6-3 to TRBJ2-3; 9 bases line up with TRBD2. The length of the CDR3 is 15 residues. Germline V CDR1 and CDR2: MNHEY, SVGEGT. After removal of 2 bases from V and 6 bases from J, the junction contained 6 bases not matched to a gene. The CDR3 reads CASSYATSGSDTQYF. CDR3 bases: TGTGCCAGCAGTTACGCAACTAGCGGGTCGGATACGCAGTATTTT.

This clonotype was recorded at least ten times. The chain employs TRBV11-3 and TRBJ2-1; 11 nucleotides agree with TRBD2. Germline values: CDR1 SGHNT, CDR2 YENEEA. The V segment lost 5 bases and the J segment 6 bases; nucleotides outside the gene matches: 6. The CDR3 is 15 residues long. The CDR3 nucleotides are TGTGCCAGCAGCCATACTAGCGGGAGTGGCAATGAGCAGTTCTTC. Translating it yields CASSHTSGSGNEQFF.

This clonotype was counted many times. This chain links TRBV10-2 with TRBJ1-1; 8 bases agree with TRBD1. Germline trimming cut 6 bases from V and 1 base from J; bases unmatched to any gene: 1. Looked up from germline, CDR1 is WSHSY and CDR2 is SAAADI. The CDR3 is 13 residues long. The CDR3 here is CASRGQGNTEAFF. The CDR3 bases are TGCGCCAGCAGAGGACAGGGGAACACTGAAGCTTTCTTT.

This clonotype showed up just a few times. The chain joins TRBV28 to TRBJ1-4; possible D gene TRBD1, 5 bases. Per the germline V gene, CDR1 is MDHEN and CDR2 is SYDVKM. Trimming pared 3 bases from V and 8 bases from J, leaving 13 bases between. The CDR3 is 14 residues long. CDR3 in amino acids: CASSLGTPREKLFF. In nucleotides, the CDR3 is TGTGCCAGCAGTTTGGGGACCCCGCGGGAAAAACTGTTTTTT. Complete variable domain (other parts from reference TRBV28 and TRBJ1-4): DVKVTQSSRYLVKRTGEKVFLECVQDMDHENMFWYRQDPGLGLRLIYFSYDVKMKEKGDIPEGYSVSREKKERFSLILESASTNQTSMYLCASSLGTPREKLFFGSGTQLSVL.

V usage is TRBV2 and J usage is TRBJ2-7, with unresolved D. Trimming pared 6 bases from V and 2 bases from J, leaving 11 bases between. The germline V gene encodes CDR1 SNHLY and CDR2 FYNNEI. CDR3 size: 13 residues. For the CDR3, the DNA is TGTGCCAGCAGGTGGAAGGCTGCCTACGAGCAGTACTTC. Translation: CASRWKAAYEQYF.

This clonotype was counted between two and nine times. The V gene is TRBV28, the J gene TRBJ2-3, with 7 bases lining up with TRBD1. The V and J ends lost 6 bases and 3 bases, in that order; junction bases with no gene match: 9. The CDR3 is made up of 15 amino acids. CDR1 and CDR2 (germline): MDHEN, SYDVKM. The CDR3 nucleotides are TGTGCCAGCAGCTTAGACAGGGAACCAACAGATACGCAGTATTTT. Translating gives CASSLDREPTDTQYF.

This clonotype was detected once. The chain recombines TRBV6-6 with TRBJ2-1, with D uncertain. Trimming pared 2 bases from V and 5 bases from J, leaving 4 bases between. CDR1 and CDR2 (germline): MNHNY, SVGAGI (reference sequence). The CDR3 covers 12 residues. The CDR3 is CASSYTDNEQFF. Here the CDR3 DNA reads TGTGCCAGCAGTTACACGGACAATGAGCAGTTCTTC.

This clonotype was counted ten times or more. The J gene is TRBJ2-7, the V gene TRBV19, with 10 positions matching TRBD2. The ends lost 3 bases at V and 0 bases at J; junction bases unmatched: 8. Germline V gene lookup returns CDR1 LNHDA and CDR2 SQIVND (reference sequence). The CDR3 sequence is 17 residues long. In nucleotides, the CDR3 is TGTGCCAGTAGTATTCGGAGACTAGCGGGCAGCTCCTACGAGCAGTACTTC. This codes for CASSIRRLAGSSYEQYF.

The table lists this clonotype with many counts. This chain joins TRBV19 and TRBJ2-1; D possibly corresponds to TRBD1 (5 bases). CDR3 length equals 15 residues. Trimming took off 3 bases at V and 5 bases at J, with 14 bases between the two ends. Germline CDR1 LNHDA, CDR2 SQIVND (reference sequence). Written as DNA, the CDR3 is TGTGCCAGTAGTATTTTAGGCAGGGCCCACAATGAGCAGTTCTTC. Its protein is CASSILGRAHNEQFF. Using reference TRBV19 and TRBJ2-1 for the parts outside the CDR3, the full variable domain is DGGITQSPKYLFRKEGQNVTLSCEQNLNHDAMYWYRQDPGQGLRLIYYSQIVNDFQKGDIAEGYSVSREKKESFPLTVTSAQKNPTAFYLCASSILGRAHNEQFFGPGTRLTVL.

The sample holds many counts of this clonotype. V gene TRBV7-2 combines with J gene TRBJ1-5; TRBD1 might be the D (5 bases). This CDR3 is built from 13 residues. Germline CDR1 SGHTA, CDR2 FQGNSA. V was cut by 4 bases and J by 1 base, with 5 bases left in between. The CDR3, as DNA: TGTGCCAGCAGCTCAGGGAGCAATCAGCCCCAGCATTTT. As protein: CASSSGSNQPQHF.

A word on this clonotype: This may come from a read error, since a much larger clone is one base off. This chain links TRBV2 with TRBJ1-2; no reliable D call. The V and J ends lost 4 bases and 7 bases respectively, with 13 bases between them. CDR3 length equals 13 residues. Germline CDR1 is SNHLY and CDR2 is FYNNEI. The CDR3 nucleotides are TGTGCCAGCAGTGGGAACAGTCTCCTTGGCTACACCTTC. Translation gives CASSGNSLLGYTF. Full variable domain (rest looked up from reference TRBV2 and TRBJ1-2): EPEVTQTPSHQVTQMGQEVILRCVPISNHLYFYWYRQILGQKVEFLVSFYNNEISEKSEIFDDQFSVERPDGSNFTLKIRSTKLEDSAMYFCASSGNSLLGYTFGSGTRLTVV.

This clonotype was seen a few times. The chain couples TRBV6-4 to TRBJ2-1; D remains ambiguous. Between the trimmed V and J ends, which lost 6 bases and 4 bases, there was a span of 4 bases. CDR3 length equals 11 residues. Germline V lookup: CDR1 MRHNA, CDR2 SNTAGT. This chain's CDR3 is CASRNYNEQFF. The DNA for the CDR3 is TGTGCCAGCAGGAATTACAATGAGCAGTTCTTC.

This clonotype was detected ten times or more. The chain couples TRBV6-4 to TRBJ2-7, with no clear D. The CDR3 loop spans 13 amino acids. Germline V gene data show CDR1 as MRHNA and CDR2 as SNTAGT. The V and J ends lost 6 bases and 3 bases respectively, with 12 bases between them. This CDR3 is CASSEQLHYEQYF. CDR3 bases: TGTGCCAGCAGCGAACAGCTACACTACGAGCAGTACTTC.

This clonotype was counted many times. V usage is TRBV29-1 and J usage is TRBJ1-2; D might be TRBD1 (5 bases). V was trimmed by 8 bases and J by 4 bases, leaving 17 bases between them. Germline assignment: CDR1 SQVTM and CDR2 ANQGSEA. This CDR3 is 13 amino acids long. The CDR3 protein is CSTTGPGRYGYTF. CDR3 sequence (DNA): TGCAGCACCACCGGGCCAGGGCGCTATGGCTACACCTTC.

The chain has TRBV6-1 and TRBJ2-3, with 9 positions matching TRBD1. Germline CDR1 and CDR2: MNHNS and SASEGT. The CDR3 has 17 residues. After removal of 4 bases from V and 2 bases from J, the junction contained 10 bases not matched to a gene. CDR3 amino acids: CASSARAGTGYTDTQYF. CDR3 in DNA: TGTGCCAGCAGTGCCCGAGCCGGGACAGGGTACACAGATACGCAGTATTTT.

This clonotype was observed a handful of times. CDR3 bases: TGTGCCAGCAGCCAAGATCCCGCTAGCACGGGCTACAATGAGCAGTTCTTC. It codes for CASSQDPASTGYNEQFF. The chain uses TRBV4-2 and TRBJ2-1, with a tentative D call TRBD2 (5 bases). V lost 0 bases to trimming and J lost 3 bases, with 15 bases between them. This CDR3 has 17 amino acids. Germline V gene sequence: CDR1 LGHNA, CDR2 YNFKEQ.

Worth noting for this clonotype: One base away lies a much larger clone, so this may be a sequencing read error. This chain's CDR3 is CTSRSAYEQYF. For the CDR3, the DNA is TGTACCAGCAGAAGCGCCTACGAGCAGTACTTC. V usage is TRBV27 and J usage is TRBJ2-7; no clear D. Germline CDR1 is MNHEY and CDR2 is SMNVEV (reference sequence). This CDR3 is built from 11 residues.

This clonotype was found many times. V and J are TRBV7-9 and TRBJ2-1, with 8 bases fitting TRBD2. The CDR3 runs to 18 residues. Trimming took 4 bases from V and 9 from J; bases not matched to a gene: 20. The germline V gene has CDR1 SEHNR and CDR2 FQNEAQ (reference sequence). In DNA, the CDR3 is TGTGCCAGCAGCTCCGTGCTGACTAGCGACAACGAGAAGGGTGAGCAGTTCTTC. Amino acids: CASSSVLTSDNEKGEQFF. Variable domain in full (rest from reference TRBV7-9 and TRBJ2-1): DTGVSQNPRHKITKRGQNVTFRCDPISEHNRLYWYRQTLGQGPEFLTYFQNEAQLEKSRLLSDRFSAERPKGSFSTLEIQRTEQGDSAMYLCASSSVLTSDNEKGEQFFGPGTRLTVL.

This clonotype is medium-sized by share. The chain combines TRBV29-1 with TRBJ1-2; D not certain. Germline V CDR1 and CDR2: SQVTM, ANQGSEA. V was pared by 7 bases and J by 7 bases, with 13 bases between. The CDR3 length is 11 residues. The CDR3 DNA reads TGCAGCGCTGACGGACCTTCTGGCTACACCTTC. Translation gives CSADGPSGYTF.

Many counts were recorded for this clonotype. The chain employs TRBV5-1 and TRBJ1-2; D uncertain. The germline CDR1 and CDR2 sequences are SGHRS and YFSETQ. V was cut by 0 bases and J by 7 bases, with 10 bases left in between. The CDR3 is 13 residues long. The CDR3 DNA reads as TGCGCCAGCAGCTTGGGAGGGTTCTCTGGCTACACCTTC. It translates to CASSLGGFSGYTF.

This clonotype showed up many times. The J gene is TRBJ2-4, the V gene TRBV19; perhaps TRBD2 as D (6 bases). V dropped 1 base and J dropped 3 bases, with 19 bases sitting between them. CDR1 and CDR2 (germline): LNHDA, SQIVND (reference sequence). CDR3 size: 18 residues. This CDR3 reads CASSIGPRLVGGKNIQYF. For the CDR3, the DNA is TGTGCCAGTAGTATAGGGCCGAGACTAGTCGGCGGCAAAAACATTCAGTACTTC.

This clonotype was recorded a few times. CDR3 nucleotide sequence: TGCAGCGTTGAAGACCTGGGGGCCGGGGAGCTGTTTTTT. Translating gives CSVEDLGAGELFF. This rearrangement joins TRBV29-1 to TRBJ2-2; D may match TRBD1 or TRBD2 (5 bases each). Trimming removed 0 bases at V and 6 bases at J, with 8 bases between. Germline assignment: CDR1 SQVTM and CDR2 ANQGSEA. The CDR3 totals 13 residues.

This clonotype was recorded many times. The gene calls are TRBV20-1 and TRBJ2-3; 9 nucleotides agree with TRBD1. Losses at the gene ends were 5 bases for V and 4 bases for J; bases not matched to a gene: 7. Per the germline V gene, CDR1 is DFQATT and CDR2 is SNEGSKA (reference sequence). The CDR3 consists of 14 residues. CDR3: CSAGTGWKADTQYF. The DNA for the CDR3 is TGCAGTGCTGGGACAGGGTGGAAAGCAGATACGCAGTATTTT.

This clonotype was observed a few times. The CDR3 DNA reads TGCAGCGGTACATGGTCCAGGACAGATACGCAGTATTTT. Protein: CSGTWSRTDTQYF. The V and J genes are TRBV29-1 and TRBJ2-3; the D is unclear. Germline V gene sequence: CDR1 SQVTM, CDR2 ANQGSEA. This CDR3 comprises 13 residues. V was trimmed by 7 bases and J by 3 bases, leaving 14 bases between them.

This clonotype has ten or more counts. The rearrangement uses TRBV6-5 and TRBJ2-7, with D maybe TRBD1 (6 bases). Trimming removed 6 bases at V and 7 bases at J, with 10 bases between. Germline CDR1 reads MNHEY; CDR2 reads SVGAGI. This CDR3 is 11 amino acids long. The CDR3 nucleotides are TGTGCCAGCAGCTCAGGGGATGAGCAGTACTTC. It specifies CASSSGDEQYF.

This clonotype was detected ten times or more. The rearrangement links TRBV28 to TRBJ1-1; D is perhaps TRBD1 (6 bases). The V gene's germline CDR1 is MDHEN and CDR2 SYDVKM. The CDR3 has 17 amino acids. The V end lost 2 bases, the J end lost 6 bases, and 22 bases lay between the germline ends. DNA of the CDR3: TGTGCCAGCAGTTTAAGGGGCGGGGGCGAAGGGTTCCCTGAAGCTTTCTTT. Translating gives CASSLRGGGEGFPEAFF. The complete variable domain, with remaining parts taken from reference TRBV28 and TRBJ1-1, reads DVKVTQSSRYLVKRTGEKVFLECVQDMDHENMFWYRQDPGLGLRLIYFSYDVKMKEKGDIPEGYSVSREKKERFSLILESASTNQTSMYLCASSLRGGGEGFPEAFFGQGTRLTVV.